This TCR beta chain was profiled in a study of blood T cell repertoires in COVID-19. Sequenced by immunoSEQ multiplex PCR; TCRdb stores in-frame clones only, minus some. The table lists around 150,000 clones, over 65% of them singletons. Germline CDR1 is WNHNN and CDR2 is SYGVQD (reference sequence). Between the trimmed V and J ends, which lost 0 bases and 1 base, there was a span of 8 bases. CDR3 size: 15 residues. This sequence originates from a man aged 65 to 85 with acute or convalescent COVID-19. Sequencing input: peripheral blood. This chain joins TRBV10-1 and TRBJ2-3; TRBD2 is a possible D gene (6 bases). The DNA for the CDR3 is TGCGCCAGCAGTGAGTCAGCTAGCGGCACAGATACGCAGTATTTT. This gives the protein CASSESASGTDTQYF.